Given below is one TCR beta chain in context. As processed by the authors: From reference gene primer amplification, estimates of nucleated cell counts were derived. Assay used: immunoSEQ multiplex PCR; TCRdb lists only in-frame clones, some missing. V, J and clone size are taken as reported in that table, and D and trimming were inferred from the DNA itself. The sample lists about 260,000 clones, around 86% occurring once. The sample is drawn from a study of blood T cell repertoires in COVID-19. Study summary: Material from acute and convalescent COVID-19 was sourced from the United States, Italy and Spain. PBMCs, B-cell-depleted T cells, or T cells provided the cDNA or gDNA that made up the material.

This clonotype was obtained from a man aged 40-55 years with active or convalescent COVID-19. Material: peripheral blood.

Here the CDR3 reads CASSQTREGPYEQYF. For the CDR3, the DNA is TGTGCCAGCAGCCAAACGCGGGAGGGCCCGTACGAGCAGTACTTC. The genes are TRBV14 and TRBJ2-7; 9 bases are shared with TRBD2. With V trimmed by 2 bases and J by 4 bases, 6 bases remained unmatched. CDR1 and CDR2 (germline): SGHDN, FVKESK. The length of the CDR3 is 15 residues.